Listed below are T cell receptor beta chains from one sample, sequenced in a study of control samples from healthy donors and cancer patients. Only in-frame clones appear in the TCRdb table, and some are missing; sequencing was by immunoSEQ multiplex PCR. The sample lists about 70,000 clones; over 75% were seen once. The sequencing input was PBMCs. These receptors were collected from a woman in her fifties or sixties with head and neck cancer. The conserved cysteine and the conserved F or W are not part of the CDR3 here. Part of the rows lack a size; the others show once, few, many or a class for expanded clones.

abundance,v_gene,CDR3aa
NA,TRBV7-2,ASSLEKGRDQPQH
few,TRBV19,ASCFLGETQY
NA,TRBV4-1,ASSQDRTGAQDNEQF
NA,TRBV4-3,ASSQDSGDTQY
NA,TRBV6-5,ASSPPDRATIY
NA,TRBV5-8,ASSWDRGGNQPQH
once,TRBV27,ASSPSRTGNYGYT
NA,TRBV7-2,ASSSRNTGELF
NA,TRBV27,ASSRTGTPYEQY
NA,TRBV6-6,ASSFTTRDEQY
NA,TRBV7-9,ASSRTSVEETQY
NA,TRBV3-1/TRBV3-2,ASSPRRQGNTEAF
NA,TRBV6-6,ASSTPGGRAYNEQF
once,TRBV28,ASSFSGAGNTIY
NA,TRBV6-2/TRBV6-3,ASSYPTSGAPYEQY
NA,TRBV5-1,ASSPARTGGNEKLF
NA,TRBV5-6,ASSLMDSRAGELF
NA,TRBV6-2/TRBV6-3,ASSYDAQYTMSSYNEQF
NA,TRBV9,ASSARDGYSGANVLT
once,TRBV9,ASSVGAVSQIVEY